The clone carrying this T cell receptor (beta chain) was counted a few times. Its antigen is unknown. The source of the sample is a study of T-cell memory formation after mild COVID-19. Study background: Across donors, TCR clusters were largely donor specific. Study findings and constraints: Contracting clones from day 15 to 85 showed balanced CD4/CD8; later expanders favored CD4+. Pre-infection memory showed some responding clones, and this suggested that cross-reactive memory joined.

Germline V gene data show CDR1 as SGHTA and CDR2 as FQGNSA. The ends were cut back, 4 bases at V and 8 bases at J, with 18 bases in the middle. The CDR3 sequence is 15 residues long. 5'RACE with constant-segment primers yielded barcoded, UMI-tagged TCR alpha and TCR beta cDNA libraries. Each CDR3 protein is one row after TCRdb ran MiXCR on the 5' RACE reads. The data contain roughly 410,000 distinct CDR3 sequences, about 24% of them seen just once; the ten biggest clones take up 8.8%. This TCR was sampled from an adult woman who had mild COVID-19 (a few samples of this study predate the infection). Cell type and time point are not known. The V call is TRBV7-2, the J call TRBJ1-3, with TRBD1 as a possible D gene (5 bases). Sequencing input: PBMCs or a T cell subset sorted from them (not recorded which). CDR3 amino acids: CASSSTGTPKDTIYF. The CDR3 DNA reads as TGTGCCAGCAGCTCCACCGGGACTCCTAAGGACACCATATATTTT.